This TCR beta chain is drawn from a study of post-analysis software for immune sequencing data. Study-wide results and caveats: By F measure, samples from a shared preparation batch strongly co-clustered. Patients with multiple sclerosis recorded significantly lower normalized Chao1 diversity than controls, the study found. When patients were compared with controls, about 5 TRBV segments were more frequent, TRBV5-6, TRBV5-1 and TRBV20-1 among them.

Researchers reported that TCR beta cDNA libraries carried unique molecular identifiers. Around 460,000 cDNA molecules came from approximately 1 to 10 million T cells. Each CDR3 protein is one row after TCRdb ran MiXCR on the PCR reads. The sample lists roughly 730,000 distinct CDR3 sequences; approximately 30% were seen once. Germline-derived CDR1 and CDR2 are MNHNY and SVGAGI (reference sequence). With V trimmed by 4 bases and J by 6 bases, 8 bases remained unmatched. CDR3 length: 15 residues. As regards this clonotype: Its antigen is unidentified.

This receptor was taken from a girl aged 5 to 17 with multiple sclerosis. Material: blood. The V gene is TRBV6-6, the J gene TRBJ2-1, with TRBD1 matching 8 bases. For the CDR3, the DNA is TGTGCCAGCAGTTTCGCGGGACAGGAGACCAATGAGCAGTTCTTC. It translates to CASSFAGQETNEQFF.